This record covers a single TCR beta chain. Its antigen remains unknown. This entry comes from a study of CD8+ T cells in alopecia areata. Overall study results and limits: A great number of expanded lesional clones endured in scalp and blood during tofacitinib. One nonresponder leaves baseline CD8+ expansion's link to response uncertain.

Treatment described: oral pan-JAK inhibitor, 5-10 mg twice daily. Peripheral blood and lesional scalp punch biopsies were taken from alopecia areata patients. cDNA serving as the sequencing template came from extracted, reverse transcribed RNA. Assay: immunoSEQ multiplex PCR; the TCRdb copy retains only in-frame clones and omits some. Among 180,000 or so clones, 53% were seen once, and the ten largest hold 9.5% to 14%. V dropped 3 bases and J dropped 1 base, with 14 bases sitting between them. CDR1 LGHNA and CDR2 YSLEER come from the germline V gene. This CDR3 is built from 16 residues. The chain joins TRBV4-3 to TRBJ2-3; a possible D gene is TRBD1 (6 bases). The starting material was CD8+ T cells sorted from blood, obtained at week 24, from a patient treated with tofacitinib. This clonotype was obtained from a human donor with alopecia areata. The CDR3 DNA reads TGCGCCAGCAGCCAGACCGCCAGGGGACGCACAGATACGCAGTATTTT. Its protein is CASSQTARGRTDTQYF.